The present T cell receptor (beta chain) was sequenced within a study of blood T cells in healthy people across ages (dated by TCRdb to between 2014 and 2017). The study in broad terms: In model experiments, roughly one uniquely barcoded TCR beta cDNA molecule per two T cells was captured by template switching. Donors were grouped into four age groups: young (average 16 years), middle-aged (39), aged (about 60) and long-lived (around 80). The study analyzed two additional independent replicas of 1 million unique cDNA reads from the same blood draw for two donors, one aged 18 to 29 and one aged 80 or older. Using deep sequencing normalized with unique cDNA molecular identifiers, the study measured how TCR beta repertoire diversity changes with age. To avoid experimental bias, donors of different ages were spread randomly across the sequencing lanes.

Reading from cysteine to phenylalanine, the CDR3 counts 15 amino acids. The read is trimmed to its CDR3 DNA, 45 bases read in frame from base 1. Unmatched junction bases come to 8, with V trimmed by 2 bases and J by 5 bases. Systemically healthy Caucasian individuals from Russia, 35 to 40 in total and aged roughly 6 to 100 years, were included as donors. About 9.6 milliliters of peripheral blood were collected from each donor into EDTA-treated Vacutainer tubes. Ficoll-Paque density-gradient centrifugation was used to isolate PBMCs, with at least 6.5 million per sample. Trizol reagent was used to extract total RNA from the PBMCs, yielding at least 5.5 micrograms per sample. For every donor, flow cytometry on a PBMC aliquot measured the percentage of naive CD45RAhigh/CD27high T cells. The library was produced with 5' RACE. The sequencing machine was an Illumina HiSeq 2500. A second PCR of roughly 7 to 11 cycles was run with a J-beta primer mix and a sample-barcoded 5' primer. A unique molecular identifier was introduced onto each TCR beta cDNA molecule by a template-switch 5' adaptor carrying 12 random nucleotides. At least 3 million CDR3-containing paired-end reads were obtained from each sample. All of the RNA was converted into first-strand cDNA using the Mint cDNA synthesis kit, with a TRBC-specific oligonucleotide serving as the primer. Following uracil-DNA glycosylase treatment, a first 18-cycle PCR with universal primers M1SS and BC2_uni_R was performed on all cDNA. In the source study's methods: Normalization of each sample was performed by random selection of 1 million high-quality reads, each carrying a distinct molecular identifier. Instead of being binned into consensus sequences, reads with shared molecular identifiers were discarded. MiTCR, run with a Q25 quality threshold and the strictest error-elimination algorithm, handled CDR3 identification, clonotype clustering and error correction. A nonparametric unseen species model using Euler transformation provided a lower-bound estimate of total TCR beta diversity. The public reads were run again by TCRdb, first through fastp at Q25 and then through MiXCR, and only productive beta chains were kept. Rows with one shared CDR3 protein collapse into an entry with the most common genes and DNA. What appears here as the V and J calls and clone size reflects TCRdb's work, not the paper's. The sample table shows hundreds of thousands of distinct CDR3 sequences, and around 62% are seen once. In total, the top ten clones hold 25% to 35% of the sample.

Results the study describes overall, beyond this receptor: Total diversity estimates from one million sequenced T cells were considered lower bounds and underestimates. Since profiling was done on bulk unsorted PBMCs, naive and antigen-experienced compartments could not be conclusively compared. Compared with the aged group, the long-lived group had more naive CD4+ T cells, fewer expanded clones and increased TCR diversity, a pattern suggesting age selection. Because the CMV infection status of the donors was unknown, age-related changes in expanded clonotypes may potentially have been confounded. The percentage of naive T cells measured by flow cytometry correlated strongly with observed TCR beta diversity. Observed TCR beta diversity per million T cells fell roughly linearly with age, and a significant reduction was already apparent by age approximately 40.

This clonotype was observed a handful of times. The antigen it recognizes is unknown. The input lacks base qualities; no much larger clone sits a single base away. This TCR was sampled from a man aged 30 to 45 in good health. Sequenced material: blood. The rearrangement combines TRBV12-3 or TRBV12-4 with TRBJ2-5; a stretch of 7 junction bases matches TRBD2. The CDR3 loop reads CASSLHPSGSETQYF. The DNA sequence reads TGTGCCAGCAGTTTACATCCTAGCGGTTCGGAGACCCAGTACTTC.